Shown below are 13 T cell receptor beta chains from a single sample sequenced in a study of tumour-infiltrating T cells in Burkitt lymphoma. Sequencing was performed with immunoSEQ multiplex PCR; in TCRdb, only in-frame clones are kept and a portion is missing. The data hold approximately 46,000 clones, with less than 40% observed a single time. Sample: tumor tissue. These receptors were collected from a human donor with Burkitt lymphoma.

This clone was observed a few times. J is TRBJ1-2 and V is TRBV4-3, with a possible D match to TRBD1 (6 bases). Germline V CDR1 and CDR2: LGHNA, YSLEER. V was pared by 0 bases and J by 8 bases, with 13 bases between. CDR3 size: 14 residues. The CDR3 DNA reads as TGCGCCAGCAGCCAAGACGGGGGCGGGAGAGGCTACACCTTC. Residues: CASSQDGGGRGYTF.

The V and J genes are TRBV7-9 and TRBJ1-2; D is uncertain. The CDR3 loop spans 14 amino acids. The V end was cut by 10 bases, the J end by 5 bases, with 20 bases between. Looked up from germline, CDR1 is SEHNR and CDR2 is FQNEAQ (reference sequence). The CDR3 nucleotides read TGTGCCATCACGAGCAGCACTCAACAATATGGCTACACCTTC. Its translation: CAITSSTQQYGYTF.

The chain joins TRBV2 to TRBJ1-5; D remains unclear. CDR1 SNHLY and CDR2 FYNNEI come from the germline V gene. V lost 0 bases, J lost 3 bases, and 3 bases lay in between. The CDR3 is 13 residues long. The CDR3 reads CASSEAFNQPQHF. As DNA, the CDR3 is TGTGCCAGCAGTGAAGCGTTCAATCAGCCCCAGCATTTT.

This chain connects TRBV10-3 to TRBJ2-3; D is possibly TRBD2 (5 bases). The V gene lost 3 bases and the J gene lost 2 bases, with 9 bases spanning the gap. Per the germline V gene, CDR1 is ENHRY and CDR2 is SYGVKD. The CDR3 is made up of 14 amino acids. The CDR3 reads CAISERLATDTQYF. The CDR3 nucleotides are TGTGCCATCAGTGAAAGGCTAGCCACAGATACGCAGTATTTT.

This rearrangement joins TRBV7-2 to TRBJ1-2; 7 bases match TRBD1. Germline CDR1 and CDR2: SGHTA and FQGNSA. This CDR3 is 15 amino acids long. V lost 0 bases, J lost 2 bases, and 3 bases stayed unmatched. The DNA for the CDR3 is TGTGCCAGCAGCTTAGCGGGAGGGGGCAACTATGGCTACACCTTC. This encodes CASSLAGGGNYGYTF.

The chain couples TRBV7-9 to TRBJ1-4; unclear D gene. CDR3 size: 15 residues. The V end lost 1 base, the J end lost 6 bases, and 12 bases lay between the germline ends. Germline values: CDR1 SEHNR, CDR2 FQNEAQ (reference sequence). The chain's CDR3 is CASSLDNGSYEKLFF. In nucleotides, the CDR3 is TGTGCCAGCAGCTTAGACAATGGCAGTTATGAAAAACTGTTTTTT.

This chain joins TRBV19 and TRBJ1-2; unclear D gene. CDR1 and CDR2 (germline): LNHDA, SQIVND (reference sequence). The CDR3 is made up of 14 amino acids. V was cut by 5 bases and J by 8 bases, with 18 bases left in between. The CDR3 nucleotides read TGTGCCAGTAGTGCCCGGGCTCAAACGGTCGGCTACACCTTC. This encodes CASSARAQTVGYTF.

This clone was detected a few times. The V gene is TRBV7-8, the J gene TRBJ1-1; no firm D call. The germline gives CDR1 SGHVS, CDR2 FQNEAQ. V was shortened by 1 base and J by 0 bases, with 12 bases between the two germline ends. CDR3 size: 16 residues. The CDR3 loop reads CASSLGLSRMNTEAFF. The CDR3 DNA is TGTGCCAGCAGCTTAGGTCTTAGTCGGATGAACACTGAAGCTTTCTTT.

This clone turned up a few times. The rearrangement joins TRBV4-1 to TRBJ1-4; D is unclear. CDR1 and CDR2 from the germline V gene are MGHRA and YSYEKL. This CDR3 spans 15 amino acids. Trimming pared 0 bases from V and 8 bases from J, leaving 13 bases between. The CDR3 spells CASSQESRQGEKLFF. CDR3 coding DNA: TGCGCCAGCAGCCAAGAATCGAGACAAGGGGAAAAACTGTTTTTT.

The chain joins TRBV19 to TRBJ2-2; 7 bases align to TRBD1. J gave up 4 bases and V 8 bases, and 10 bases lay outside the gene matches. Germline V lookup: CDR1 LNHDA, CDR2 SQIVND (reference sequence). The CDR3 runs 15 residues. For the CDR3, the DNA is TGTGCCAGTCAGATCGACAGGGCCTCCACCGGGGAGCTGTTTTTT. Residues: CASQIDRASTGELFF.

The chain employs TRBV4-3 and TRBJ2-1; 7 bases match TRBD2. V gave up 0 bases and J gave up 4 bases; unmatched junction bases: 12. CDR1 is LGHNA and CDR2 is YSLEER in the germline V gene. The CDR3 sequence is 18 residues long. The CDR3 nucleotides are TGCGCCAGCAGCCAAGAAGTAGTCGGGGGGACCCATTACAATGAGCAGTTCTTC. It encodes CASSQEVVGGTHYNEQFF.

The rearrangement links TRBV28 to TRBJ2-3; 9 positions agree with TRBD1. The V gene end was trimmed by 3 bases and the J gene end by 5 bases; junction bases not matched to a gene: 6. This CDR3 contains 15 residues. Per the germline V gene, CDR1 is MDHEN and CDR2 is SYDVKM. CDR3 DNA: TGTGCCAGCAGTTTTCGGGACAGGGATTTAGATACGCAGTATTTT. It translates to CASSFRDRDLDTQYF. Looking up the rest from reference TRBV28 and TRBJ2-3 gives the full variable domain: DVKVTQSSRYLVKRTGEKVFLECVQDMDHENMFWYRQDPGLGLRLIYFSYDVKMKEKGDIPEGYSVSREKKERFSLILESASTNQTSMYLCASSFRDRDLDTQYFGPGTRLTVL.

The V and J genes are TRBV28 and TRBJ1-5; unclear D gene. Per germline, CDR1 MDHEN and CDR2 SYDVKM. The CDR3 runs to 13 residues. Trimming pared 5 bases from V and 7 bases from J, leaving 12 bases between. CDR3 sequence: CASSAEGRQPQHF. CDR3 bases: TGTGCCAGCAGTGCAGAAGGGCGGCAGCCCCAGCATTTT. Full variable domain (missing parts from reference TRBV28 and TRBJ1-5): DVKVTQSSRYLVKRTGEKVFLECVQDMDHENMFWYRQDPGLGLRLIYFSYDVKMKEKGDIPEGYSVSREKKERFSLILESASTNQTSMYLCASSAEGRQPQHFGDGTRLSIL.